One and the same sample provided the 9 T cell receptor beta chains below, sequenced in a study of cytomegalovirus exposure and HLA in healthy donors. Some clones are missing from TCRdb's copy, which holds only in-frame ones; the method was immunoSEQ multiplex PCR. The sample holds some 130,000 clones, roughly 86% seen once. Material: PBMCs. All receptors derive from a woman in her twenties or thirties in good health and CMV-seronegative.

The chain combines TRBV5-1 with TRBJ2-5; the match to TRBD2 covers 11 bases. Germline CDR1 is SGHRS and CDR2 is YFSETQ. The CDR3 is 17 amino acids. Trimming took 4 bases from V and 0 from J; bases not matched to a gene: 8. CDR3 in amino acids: CASSRGLADPYQETQYF. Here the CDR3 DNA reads TGCGCCAGCAGCAGGGGACTAGCGGATCCGTACCAAGAGACCCAGTACTTC.

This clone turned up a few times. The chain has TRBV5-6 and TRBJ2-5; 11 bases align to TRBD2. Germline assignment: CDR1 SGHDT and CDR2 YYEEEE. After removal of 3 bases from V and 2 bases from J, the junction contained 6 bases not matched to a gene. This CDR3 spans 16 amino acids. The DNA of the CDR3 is TGTGCCAGCAGCTACCACAGACTAGCGGGGCAAGAGACCCAGTACTTC. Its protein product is CASSYHRLAGQETQYF.

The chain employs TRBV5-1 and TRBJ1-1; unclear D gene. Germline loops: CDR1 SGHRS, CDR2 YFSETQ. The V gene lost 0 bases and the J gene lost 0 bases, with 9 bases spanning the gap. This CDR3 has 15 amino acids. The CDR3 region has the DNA TGCGCCAGCAGCTTGGCCGAACACCTGAACACTGAAGCTTTCTTT. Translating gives CASSLAEHLNTEAFF. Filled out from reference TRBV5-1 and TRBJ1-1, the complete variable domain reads KAGVTQTPRYLIKTRGQQVTLSCSPISGHRSVSWYQQTPGQGLQFLFEYFSETQRNKGNFPGRFSGRQFSNSRSEMNVSTLELGDSALYLCASSLAEHLNTEAFFGQGTRLTVV.

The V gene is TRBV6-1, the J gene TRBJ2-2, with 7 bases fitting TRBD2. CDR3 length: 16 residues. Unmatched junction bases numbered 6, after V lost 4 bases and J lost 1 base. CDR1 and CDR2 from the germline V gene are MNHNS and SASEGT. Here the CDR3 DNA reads TGTGCCAGCAGTGCAGGGACTACCTGGAACACCGGGGAGCTGTTTTTT. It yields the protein CASSAGTTWNTGELFF.

Here the CDR3 DNA reads TGTGCCAGCTCACCACGCGGGCACGAGCAGTACTTC. Its translation is CASSPRGHEQYF. The chain employs TRBV18 and TRBJ2-7, with D perhaps TRBD2 (5 bases). Looked up from germline, CDR1 is KGHSH and CDR2 is LQKENI. CDR3 length: 12 residues. V shed 1 base and J shed 5 bases, with 6 bases lying between them.

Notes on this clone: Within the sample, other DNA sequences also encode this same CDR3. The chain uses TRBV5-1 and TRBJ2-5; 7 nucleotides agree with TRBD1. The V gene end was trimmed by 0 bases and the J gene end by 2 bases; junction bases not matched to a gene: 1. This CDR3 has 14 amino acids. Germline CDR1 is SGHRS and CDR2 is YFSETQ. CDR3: CASSLGRGQETQYF. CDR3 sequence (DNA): TGCGCCAGCAGCTTGGGCAGGGGGCAAGAGACCCAGTACTTC.

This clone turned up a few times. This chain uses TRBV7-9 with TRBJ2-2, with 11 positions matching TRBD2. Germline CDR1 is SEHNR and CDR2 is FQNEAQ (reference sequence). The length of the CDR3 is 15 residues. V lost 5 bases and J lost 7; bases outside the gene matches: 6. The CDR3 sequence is CASSVAGTSGGELFF. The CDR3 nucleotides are TGTGCCAGCAGCGTCGCCGGGACTAGCGGCGGGGAGCTGTTTTTT.

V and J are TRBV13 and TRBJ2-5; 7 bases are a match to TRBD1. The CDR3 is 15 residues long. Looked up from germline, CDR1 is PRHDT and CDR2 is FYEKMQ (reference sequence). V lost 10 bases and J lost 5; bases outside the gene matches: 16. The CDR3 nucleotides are TGTGCCACCTCTAGAAGTAGAGGGGGCGGGGAGACCCAGTACTTC. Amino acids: CATSRSRGGGETQYF.

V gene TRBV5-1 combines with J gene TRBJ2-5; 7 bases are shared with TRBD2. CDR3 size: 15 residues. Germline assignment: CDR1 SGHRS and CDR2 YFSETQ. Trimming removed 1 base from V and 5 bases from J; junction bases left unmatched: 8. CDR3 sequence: CASSLRPSGRETQYF. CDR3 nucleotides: TGCGCCAGCAGCTTGAGGCCTAGCGGCAGGGAGACCCAGTACTTC.